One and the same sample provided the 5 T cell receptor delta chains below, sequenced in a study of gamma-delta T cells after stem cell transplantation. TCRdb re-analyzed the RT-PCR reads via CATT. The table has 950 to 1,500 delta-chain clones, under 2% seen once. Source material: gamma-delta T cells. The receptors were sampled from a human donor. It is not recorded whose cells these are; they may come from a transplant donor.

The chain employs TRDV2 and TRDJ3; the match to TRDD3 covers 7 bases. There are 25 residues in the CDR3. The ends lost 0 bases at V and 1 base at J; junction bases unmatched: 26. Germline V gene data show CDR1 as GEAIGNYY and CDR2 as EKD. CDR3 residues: CACDTVSGWGTPLRLSSWDTRQMFF. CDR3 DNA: TGTGCCTGTGACACCGTGAGTGGATGGGGGACCCCGCTTCGTTTATCGTCCTGGGACACCCGACAGATGTTTTTC.

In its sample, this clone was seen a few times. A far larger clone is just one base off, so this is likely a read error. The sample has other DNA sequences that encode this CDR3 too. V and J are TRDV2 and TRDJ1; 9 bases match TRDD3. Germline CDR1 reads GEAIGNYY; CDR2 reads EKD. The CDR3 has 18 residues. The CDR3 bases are TGCGCCTGTGACACGGTGGCTGGGGGATCAGTGGACACCGATAAACTCATCTTT. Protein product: CACDTVAGGSVDTDKLIF.

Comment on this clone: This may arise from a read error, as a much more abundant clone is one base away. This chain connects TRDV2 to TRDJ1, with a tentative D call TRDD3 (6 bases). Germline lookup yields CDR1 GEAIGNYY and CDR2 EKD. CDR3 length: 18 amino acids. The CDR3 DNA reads TGTGCCTGTGACCCGCTTCGGCGGGGGGAAACGTACACCAATAAACTCATCTTT. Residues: CACDPLRRGETYTNKLIF.

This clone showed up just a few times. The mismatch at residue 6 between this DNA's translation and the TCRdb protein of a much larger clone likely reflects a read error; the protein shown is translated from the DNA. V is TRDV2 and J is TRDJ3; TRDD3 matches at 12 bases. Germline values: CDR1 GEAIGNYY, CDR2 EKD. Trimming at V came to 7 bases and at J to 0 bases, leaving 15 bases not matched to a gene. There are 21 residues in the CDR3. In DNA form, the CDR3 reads TGTGCCTGCGACCCCCCGGAGGCTGGGGGATACGGCTCCTGGGACACCCGACAGATGTTTTTC. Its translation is CACDPPEAGGYGSWDTRQMFF.

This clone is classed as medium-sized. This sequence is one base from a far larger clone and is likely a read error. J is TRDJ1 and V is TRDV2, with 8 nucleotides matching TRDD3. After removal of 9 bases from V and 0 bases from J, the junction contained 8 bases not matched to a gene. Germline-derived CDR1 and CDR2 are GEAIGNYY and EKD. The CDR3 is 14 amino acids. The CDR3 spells CAPDKLGDTDKLIF. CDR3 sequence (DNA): TGTGCCCCTGACAAACTGGGGGACACCGATAAACTCATCTTT.